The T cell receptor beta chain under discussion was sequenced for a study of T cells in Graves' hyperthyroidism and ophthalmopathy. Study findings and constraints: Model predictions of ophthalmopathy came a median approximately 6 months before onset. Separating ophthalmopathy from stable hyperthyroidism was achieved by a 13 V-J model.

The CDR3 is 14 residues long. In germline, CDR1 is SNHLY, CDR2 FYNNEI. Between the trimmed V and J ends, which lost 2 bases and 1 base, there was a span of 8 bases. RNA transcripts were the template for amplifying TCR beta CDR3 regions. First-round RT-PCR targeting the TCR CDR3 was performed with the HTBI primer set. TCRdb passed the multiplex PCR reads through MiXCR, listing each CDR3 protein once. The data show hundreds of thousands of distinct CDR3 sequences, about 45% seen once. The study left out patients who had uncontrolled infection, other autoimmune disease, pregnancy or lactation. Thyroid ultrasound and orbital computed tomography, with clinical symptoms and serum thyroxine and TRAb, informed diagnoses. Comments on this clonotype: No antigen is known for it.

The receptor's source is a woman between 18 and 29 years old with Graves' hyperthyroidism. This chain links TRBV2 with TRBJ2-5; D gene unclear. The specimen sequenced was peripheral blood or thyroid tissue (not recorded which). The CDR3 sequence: CASSERKAQETQYF. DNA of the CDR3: TGTGCCAGCAGTGAAAGGAAGGCCCAAGAGACCCAGTACTTC.